This T cell receptor beta chain was identified in a study of a mutant IDH1 vaccine in newly diagnosed glioma. In the study overall: Treated patients, 62.5% male and about 38% female, averaged approximately 40 years of age.

To note about this clone: What it recognizes is unknown.

V was clipped by 3 bases and J by 13 bases, with 19 bases between them. This CDR3 region has 15 residues. Germline CDR1 ENHRY, CDR2 SYGVKD. Repertoires were generated with immunoSEQ multiplex PCR, while TCRdb's copy carries only in-frame clones and drops some. Among 45,000 to 55,000 clones, under 85% were seen once, and the ten largest hold approximately 6.7%. Study results and limitations: The authors found pseudoprogression apparently unrelated to changes in top peripheral T cell clonotypes.

Described time point: week 35, safety follow-up. Every vaccine dose comprised 300 ug of mutant IDH1 20-mer peptide plus topical imiquimod. The vaccination schedule gave patients eight doses in weeks 1, 3, 5, 7, 11, 15, 19 and 23. The chain has TRBV10-3 and TRBJ1-6; maybe TRBD1 (5 bases). The material sequenced was PBMCs, taken from a glioma patient whose treatment included an IDH1 peptide vaccine. The receptor was derived from a man aged 40-49 years with glioma. The CDR3: CAISDEKGDLSPLHF. The CDR3 nucleotides read TGTGCCATCAGTGACGAAAAAGGGGACCTTTCCCCCCTCCACTTT.